Shown below are 2 T cell receptor beta chains from a single sample sequenced in a study of Ad26.COV2.S vaccination and SARS-CoV-2 variants. The table came from immunoSEQ multiplex PCR; TCRdb's copy has only in-frame clones and leaves some out. The sample has just over 350,000 clones, just over 90% seen once. The source was peripheral blood, collected after recovery from COVID-19. The receptors originated from a human donor who had recovered from COVID-19.

This rearrangement joins TRBV7-2 to TRBJ2-2; D tentatively reads TRBD1 or TRBD2 (5 bases each). Germline V lookup: CDR1 SGHTA, CDR2 FQGNSA. Deletions cut 1 base from V and 6 bases from J, with 12 bases between. The CDR3 consists of 15 residues. This CDR3 is CASSLEGAGAGELFF. The CDR3 DNA follows: TGTGCCAGCAGCTTAGAAGGGGCCGGGGCCGGGGAGCTGTTTTTT.

The chain carries TRBV3-1 (or the pseudogene TRBV3-2) and TRBJ2-5; the D is unclear. V lost 5 bases to trimming and J lost 0 bases, with 10 bases between them. There are 14 residues in the CDR3. CDR1 LGHDT and CDR2 YNNKEL come from the germline V gene (reference sequence). In DNA form, the CDR3 reads TGTGCCAGCAGCGGGCTTGGCTACCAAGAGACCCAGTACTTC. Residues: CASSGLGYQETQYF.